This T cell receptor beta chain was sequenced for a study of CD8+ T cells in alopecia areata. About the study: Among treated patients, oral tofacitinib was administered at 5 to 10 mg twice daily. Whole-study results and caveats: Clonality in lesional scalp, especially alopecia totalis/universalis, exceeded that of normal scalp.

CDR3 length equals 12 residues. Germline CDR1 SQVTM, CDR2 ANQGSEA. In the case of this clone: Antigen: not known. Germline and junction disagree at one end, which may indicate a read error.

Extracted RNA was reverse transcribed, and the resulting cDNA served as sequencing template. TCRdb keeps only in-frame clones here, not all; method: immunoSEQ multiplex PCR. The sample yields some 240,000 clones, 57% seen once. The receptor's source is a human donor with alopecia areata. The sequenced sample was CD4+ T cells sorted from blood, obtained at week 0. J is TRBJ2-7 and V is TRBV29-1, with D possibly TRBD2 on 5 matching bases. In DNA, the CDR3 is TGCAGTGTTGCGTTCGGGGTCCGGGAGCAGTACTTC. It encodes CSVAFGVREQYF.